This TCR beta chain was sequenced during a study of blood T cell repertoires in COVID-19. Study details: PBMCs, B-cell-depleted T cells, or T cells provided the cDNA or gDNA that made up the material.

CDR1 and CDR2 (germline): SGHRS, YFSETQ. V was shortened by 0 bases and J by 1 base, with 8 bases between the two germline ends. The CDR3 is 14 residues long. Everyone who took part was roughly 18 to 89 years old, and they came from some 23 US areas. Researchers sorted participants into cohorts using their self-reported clinical history. For recovered donors of Cohort 3, there were two negative PCRs, clearance, or symptom resolution. Profiled with immunoSEQ multiplex PCR; TCRdb holds only in-frame clones, not every one. Of some 300,000 clones listed, 85% to 90% are singletons. Sequenced: PBMCs or T cells enriched from blood (not recorded which). The TCR was taken from a woman aged 25 to 45 who had recovered from COVID-19. The chain joins TRBV5-1 to TRBJ2-7; D is possibly TRBD2 (5 bases). CDR3 bases: TGCGCCAGCAGCTTGGGGAGCGGTTCCTACGAGCAGTACTTC. This encodes CASSLGSGSYEQYF.